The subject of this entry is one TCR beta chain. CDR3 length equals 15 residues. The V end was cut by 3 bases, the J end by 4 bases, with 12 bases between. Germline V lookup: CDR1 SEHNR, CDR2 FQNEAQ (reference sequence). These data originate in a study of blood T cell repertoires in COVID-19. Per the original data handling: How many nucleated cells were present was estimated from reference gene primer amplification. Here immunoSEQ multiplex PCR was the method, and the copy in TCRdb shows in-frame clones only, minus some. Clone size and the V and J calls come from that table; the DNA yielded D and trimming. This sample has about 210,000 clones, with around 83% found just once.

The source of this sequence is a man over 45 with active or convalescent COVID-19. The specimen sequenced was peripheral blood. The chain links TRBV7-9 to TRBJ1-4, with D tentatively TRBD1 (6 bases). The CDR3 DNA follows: TGTGCCAGCAGCTTGGGGGGGCTGAGTAATGAAAAACTGTTTTTT. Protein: CASSLGGLSNEKLFF.